This T cell receptor beta chain is from a study of blood T cell repertoires in COVID-19 (dated by TCRdb to about 2020). For the study in its entirety: Samples from collaborators originated in the United States, Italy and Spain and spanned both the acute and convalescent phases of COVID-19. The sample metadata nearly always contained a de-identified subject ID, COVID-19 status, age in years and sex. A freely available public database, intended as a resource for researchers studying the immune response to SARS-CoV-2, is where the repertoires were released. Deeply sampled blood TCRbeta repertoires from subjects exposed to, actively infected with, or recovered from COVID-19 were included in the dataset. Samples came from the ongoing ImmuneRACE study (first 160 participants) plus 1,254 subjects from 6 global collaborators. Where available, HLA class I and class II types were obtained from metadata supplied by the sample provider rather than from assay-based typing. The prospective study material was composed of cDNA or gDNA derived from T cells, B-cell-depleted T cells, or PBMCs. Summary of the overall study and its limitations: Clinical and demographic metadata were provided uncurated, with the amount varying by source and participant.

Based on the germline V gene, the CDR1 and CDR2 sequences are KGHSH and LQKENI. The CDR3 runs 16 amino acids, cysteine and phenylalanine included. Only the CDR3 region is kept as DNA, spanning 48 bases read in frame from base 1. Between the V and J ends, shortened by 4 bases and 1 base respectively, the junction contains 13 bases. Regarding this clone: Its antigen specificity is not known. Base qualities are not recorded, but no much larger clone differs from it by a single base.

Participants in the prospective study were enrolled through a virtual design, were aged about 18 to 100 years, and lived in fewer than 30 United States geographic areas. In the prospective study, participants were assigned to cohorts based on the clinical history participants reported in a screening survey and a study questionnaire. For ImmuneRACE Cohort 3, a participant was defined as recovered based on two consecutive negative NP/OP PCR tests, clearance by a healthcare professional, or resolution of symptoms. Mobile phlebotomists in the prospective study collected whole blood, serum and a nasopharyngeal or oropharyngeal swab from every participant. Prospective study participants could optionally give additional blood draws and questionnaires over an approximately two-month period. Before DNA extraction, prospective study blood samples were shipped either frozen or at room temperature. TCRbeta CDR3 regions were amplified from genomic DNA by means of the immunoSEQ Assay, a bias-controlled multiplex PCR. The authors' pipeline ran thus. Within the assay, amplification of reference gene primers was used to estimate how many nucleated cells each sample contained. To quantify the absolute abundance of each unique TCRbeta CDR3 rearrangement, sequence reads were collapsed and filtered. For each sample, productive Simpson clonality was calculated as the square root of Simpson's diversity index over productive rearrangements. TCRdb carries this immuneACCESS record with in-frame sequences only. Its versions omit some clonotypes, under half of them owing to an unresolved V gene in the studies checked, with the rest unexplained. Clone size and the V and J calls come from that table; the DNA yielded D and trimming. Within this sample are around 290,000 clones, with under 90% of them counted one time only. The ten largest account for approximately 1.5% of the sample.

This sequence was found in a woman in her 40s who had recovered from COVID-19. The specimen was PBMCs or T cells enriched from blood (not recorded which). The chain uses TRBV18 and TRBJ2-2; the D gene is possibly TRBD1, with 6 bases matching. The DNA is as follows: TGTGCCAGCTCACTTTGGGACATAGAGAACACCGGGGAGCTGTTTTTT. This gives the protein CASSLWDIENTGELFF.